This T cell receptor (beta chain) is drawn from a study of cytotoxic CD8 clonotypes in ibrutinib-treated CLL. Some clones are missing from TCRdb's copy, which holds only in-frame ones; the method was immunoSEQ multiplex PCR. The sample records tens of thousands of clones, about 75% being singletons. Per germline, CDR1 SNHLY and CDR2 FYNNEI. The CDR3 totals 14 residues. Trimming cost V 4 bases and J 4 bases; bases outside gene matches: 5. The material sequenced was PBMCs, taken after 36 months of ibrutinib treatment. The clonotype comes from a human donor with chronic lymphocytic leukemia. The genes are TRBV2 and TRBJ2-5; 8 bases are shared with TRBD1. Here the CDR3 reads CASSGTGRPETQYF. In DNA form, the CDR3 reads TGTGCCAGCAGTGGGACAGGGCGGCCAGAGACCCAGTACTTC.